This TCR beta chain was profiled in a study of T cells in Graves' hyperthyroidism and ophthalmopathy. Overall study context: Pretreatment peripheral blood was obtained at initial diagnosis.

Study findings and constraints: Most clonotypes expanded in thyroid above 0.001 were likewise present in blood.

Out of approximately 10 ml of fresh peripheral blood came the PBMCs. With regard to this clonotype: Its antigen remains unidentified.

Authors of the study amplified TCR beta CDR3 regions from RNA transcripts. First-round RT-PCR with HTBI primers amplified the TCR CDR3 region. From the multiplex PCR reads, TCRdb called clonotypes with MiXCR, one entry per CDR3 protein. This sample has 750,000 to 900,000 distinct CDR3 sequences, with 38% found just once. The ends were cut back, 0 bases at V and 6 bases at J, with 14 bases in the middle. This CDR3 is 16 amino acids long. The germline gives CDR1 SGHTA, CDR2 FQGNSA. This TCR came from a man between 18 and 35 years old with Graves' hyperthyroidism. The sequencing sample was made of blood. The chain couples TRBV7-2 to TRBJ2-2, with D possibly TRBD2 on 6 matching bases. CDR3 amino acids: CASSLAGRGNAGELFF. CDR3 coding DNA: TGTGCCAGCAGCTTAGCGGGGCGGGGCAATGCCGGGGAGCTGTTTTTT.